This passage covers 24 T cell receptor beta chains from one sample sequenced in a study of molecular identifiers for immune sequencing clone quantification. MiXCR, run by TCRdb on the PCR reads, gives a single entry per CDR3 protein. The table shows approximately 630,000 distinct CDR3 sequences, with about 25% occurring only once. The specimen was naive CD8+ T cells from blood, with Jurkat cell RNA spiked in. As to subset: FACS-sorted CD8+CD4-CCR7+CD45RA+ naive T cells. Source of these receptors: a human donor in good health. Some libraries in this study had Jurkat cell RNA spiked in.

In this sample, this clonotype turned up many times. CDR3: CSAVREMNTEAFF. The CDR3 DNA reads as TGCAGTGCTGTCAGGGAAATGAACACTGAAGCTTTCTTT. This chain joins TRBV20-1 and TRBJ1-1, with D possibly matching TRBD1 (5 bases). The germline V and J ends were trimmed by 5 bases and 0 bases, with 10 bases remaining between them. Germline V gene sequence: CDR1 DFQATT, CDR2 SNEGSKA (reference sequence). This CDR3 region has 13 residues.

About this clonotype itself: Given a much more abundant clone one base away, this may be a read error. This chain connects TRBV30 to TRBJ2-7; D perhaps matches TRBD1 (6 bases). CDR1 is GTSNPN and CDR2 is SVGIG in the germline V gene (reference sequence). With 8 bases removed from V and 2 bases from J, the gap between germline ends came to 16 bases. The CDR3 loop spans 13 amino acids. CDR3 in amino acids: CARTDGGPYEQYF. The DNA for the CDR3 is TGTGCCCGGACAGATGGGGGCCCCTACGAGCAGTACTTC.

Only a few counts were recorded for this clonotype. The rearrangement uses TRBV7-6 and TRBJ1-4, with D perhaps matching TRBD1 (5 bases). The V gene's germline CDR1 is SGHVS and CDR2 FNYEAQ. V was shortened by 1 base and J by 5 bases, with 11 bases between the two germline ends. This CDR3 has 15 residues. CDR3 residues: CASSLEAGTNEKLFF. Written as DNA, the CDR3 is TGTGCCAGCAGCTTAGAGGCAGGGACGAATGAAAAACTGTTTTTT.

The chain uses TRBV11-2 and TRBJ2-5; weak D call: TRBD2 (5 bases). The CDR3 has 17 residues. Per the germline V gene, CDR1 is SGHAT and CDR2 is FQNNGV. The ends were cut back, 2 bases at V and 1 base at J, with 17 bases in the middle. Here the CDR3 reads CASSLSPSPGSQETQYF. CDR3 coding DNA: TGTGCCAGCAGCTTATCTCCCTCGCCGGGAAGCCAAGAGACCCAGTACTTC. The variable domain in full, with the rest retrieved from reference TRBV11-2 and TRBJ2-5, is EAGVAQSPRYKIIEKRQSVAFWCNPISGHATLYWYQQILGQGPKLLIQFQNNGVVDDSQLPKDRFSAERLKGVDSTLKIQPAKLEDSAVYLCASSLSPSPGSQETQYFGPGTRLLVL.

This clonotype was seen only a few times. The V call is TRBV5-6, the J call TRBJ2-2; D uncertain. Trimming took 2 bases from V and 6 from J, leaving 5 bases between them. This CDR3 has 12 amino acids. In germline, CDR1 is SGHDT, CDR2 YYEEEE. The CDR3 sequence: CASSFMPGELFF. The CDR3 DNA sequence: TGTGCCAGCAGCTTCATGCCCGGGGAGCTGTTTTTT.

A word on this clonotype: The conserved phenylalanine or tryptophan is not found at the CDR3 terminus, so this likely reflects a read error. V and J are TRBV4-1 and TRBJ2-7; 9 bases fit TRBD1. J was trimmed by 2 bases and V by 4 bases; bases with no gene match: 6. CDR1 is MGHRA, CDR2 YSYEKL, per germline. The CDR3 length is 15 residues. CDR3 sequence: CASSREQGAPYEQYI. DNA of the CDR3: TGCGCCAGCAGCCGAGAACAGGGGGCACCCTACGAGCAGTACATC.

The chain combines TRBV7-9 with TRBJ2-1, with TRBD2 matching over 7 bases. The CDR3 has 13 amino acids. V shed 7 bases and J 6 bases; nucleotides not matched to a gene: 6. Germline CDR1 and CDR2: SEHNR and FQNEAQ (reference sequence). CDR3 in amino acids: CASILGGVNEQFF. For the CDR3, the DNA is TGTGCCAGCATCTTGGGGGGGGTCAATGAGCAGTTCTTC.

This clonotype was recorded a few times. The rearrangement links TRBV12-3 or TRBV12-4 to TRBJ1-5; 9 bases are shared with TRBD1. V gave up 6 bases and J gave up 7 bases; unmatched junction bases: 7. CDR3 length: 14 amino acids. In nucleotides, the CDR3 is TGTGCCAGCAGAATCACAGGGGGCTGGCAGCCCCAGCATTTT. Its translation is CASRITGGWQPQHF.

This chain joins TRBV7-9 and TRBJ2-5; D might be TRBD2 (6 bases). Germline CDR1 SEHNR, CDR2 FQNEAQ (reference sequence). The length of the CDR3 is 15 residues. Trimming pared 4 bases from V and 3 bases from J, leaving 15 bases between. The CDR3 here is CASSSPEGREETQYF. CDR3 bases: TGTGCCAGCAGCTCCCCGGAGGGCCGAGAAGAGACCCAGTACTTC.

This clonotype was recorded many times. One end of the junction does not line up with germline, which may come from a read error. The genes are TRBV7-2 and TRBJ2-7, with 13 bases matching TRBD2. CDR1 SGHTA and CDR2 FQGNSA come from the germline V gene. The CDR3 is 15 residues long. The DNA of the CDR3 is TGCGCCAGCAGCTGGACTAGCGGGAGCTCCTACGAGCAGTACTTC. It is translated as CASSWTSGSSYEQYF.

This clonotype came up a few times. V usage is TRBV7-8 and J usage is TRBJ2-7; maybe TRBD1 (5 bases). V was pared by 1 base and J by 3 bases, with 10 bases between. Looked up from germline, CDR1 is SGHVS and CDR2 is FQNEAQ. CDR3 length equals 14 residues. The CDR3, as DNA: TGTGCCAGCAGCTTAGTAGGCAGGGACTACGAGCAGTACTTC. This translates into CASSLVGRDYEQYF.

The V call is TRBV19, the J call TRBJ1-4, with TRBD1 as a possible D gene (6 bases). Trimming stripped 4 bases from V and 6 bases from J, with 15 bases between. The CDR3 consists of 15 residues. Germline CDR1 and CDR2: LNHDA and SQIVND (reference sequence). The CDR3: CASSTGGRWDEKLFF. The CDR3 DNA reads TGTGCCAGTAGTACCGGGGGCAGGTGGGATGAAAAACTGTTTTTT.

The V and J genes are TRBV4-3 and TRBJ1-4, with 7 bases identical to TRBD1. Per germline, CDR1 LGHNA and CDR2 YSLEER. CDR3 length: 15 amino acids. After removal of 3 bases from V and 8 bases from J, the junction contained 9 bases not matched to a gene. Here the CDR3 reads CASSQSQGMREKLFF. CDR3 coding DNA: TGCGCCAGCAGCCAGTCACAGGGGATGAGGGAAAAACTGTTTTTT.

This clonotype appeared a few times. J is TRBJ2-3 and V is TRBV2; TRBD1 matches at 7 bases. Trimming removed 3 bases from V and 2 bases from J; junction bases left unmatched: 8. The CDR3 has 16 residues. Per the germline V gene, CDR1 is SNHLY and CDR2 is FYNNEI. Here the CDR3 DNA reads TGTGCCAGCAGTGATTTGGACAGGCCAACCACAGATACGCAGTATTTT. It translates to CASSDLDRPTTDTQYF.

The V and J genes are TRBV4-2 and TRBJ2-3, with D perhaps TRBD1 (6 bases). This CDR3 has 19 amino acids. Deletions cut 0 bases from V and 2 bases from J, with 21 bases between. Germline values: CDR1 LGHNA, CDR2 YNFKEQ. CDR3 loop: CASSQDQTGTTWSTDTQYF. The CDR3, as DNA: TGTGCCAGCAGCCAAGATCAGACGGGGACAACCTGGTCCACAGATACGCAGTATTTT.

This clonotype showed up many times. The chain couples TRBV7-9 to TRBJ2-7; possibly TRBD1 for D (6 bases). The CDR3 totals 13 residues. V was shortened by 5 bases and J by 7 bases, with 15 bases between the two germline ends. Germline CDR1 is SEHNR and CDR2 is FQNEAQ (reference sequence). CDR3 bases: TGTGCCAGCAGCCCTGACAGGAATATTGAGCAGTACTTC. Residues: CASSPDRNIEQYF.

A few counts support this clonotype. The chain has TRBV12-3 or TRBV12-4 and TRBJ2-1, with 9 bases identical to TRBD1. The ends lost 6 bases at V and 15 bases at J; junction bases unmatched: 6. This CDR3 is built from 11 residues. In nucleotides, the CDR3 is TGTGCCAGCAGCATCGGGACAGGGTGGTTCTTC. The encoded protein is CASSIGTGWFF.

The rearrangement links TRBV4-2 to TRBJ1-4, with D hard to call. The CDR3 has 17 residues. With 4 bases removed from V and 5 bases from J, the gap between germline ends came to 20 bases. From germline, CDR1 is LGHNA and CDR2 YNFKEQ. CDR3 amino acids: CASSPKTEGVINEKLFF. CDR3 DNA sequence: TGTGCCAGCAGCCCAAAAACAGAGGGTGTTATCAATGAAAAACTGTTTTTT.

This clonotype came up many times. The rearrangement links TRBV12-3 or TRBV12-4 to TRBJ2-3; D remains unclear. Between the trimmed V and J ends, which lost 2 bases and 10 bases, there was a span of 10 bases. The CDR3 totals 12 residues. As DNA, the CDR3 is TGTGCCAGCAGTTTATCAGTGTTGCCGCAGTATTTT. Protein product: CASSLSVLPQYF.

This clonotype was counted ten times or more. The J gene is TRBJ2-7, the V gene TRBV3-1; 11 positions match TRBD1. V gave up 3 bases and J gave up 5 bases; unmatched junction bases: 3. This CDR3 is built from 14 residues. CDR1 and CDR2 (germline): LGHDT, YNNKEL (reference sequence). CDR3 in DNA: TGTGCCAGCAGCCACGGGGACAGGGGGGACGAGCAGTACTTC. Translating it yields CASSHGDRGDEQYF.

This rearrangement joins TRBV5-6 to TRBJ1-1, with unresolved D. The CDR3 sequence is 12 residues long. Germline CDR1 reads SGHDT; CDR2 reads YYEEEE. V lost 7 bases and J 1 base, leaving 8 bases between the germline ends. This chain's CDR3 is CASWTRNTEAFF. The CDR3 nucleotides read TGTGCCAGCTGGACGAGGAACACTGAAGCTTTCTTT.

Concerning this clonotype: Possible read error: a much larger clone is one base away. This chain connects TRBV12-3 or TRBV12-4 to TRBJ1-1, with 8 bases that match TRBD1. J lost 10 bases, V lost 8 bases, and 6 bases had no gene match. The CDR3 contains 11 residues. CDR3 region: CASGQGRGAFF. The CDR3 DNA is TGTGCCAGCGGACAGGGAAGAGGAGCTTTCTTT.

This clonotype was seen at least ten times. The chain recombines TRBV7-2 with TRBJ2-4; D perhaps matches TRBD1 (6 bases). Trimming removed 5 bases at V and 0 bases at J, with 20 bases between. Germline V gene lookup returns CDR1 SGHTA and CDR2 FQGNSA. The CDR3 is made up of 18 amino acids. As DNA, the CDR3 is TGTGCCAGCAGCCTGCTTCTAAGGACAGAACTAGCCAAAAACATTCAGTACTTC. It is translated as CASSLLLRTELAKNIQYF.

This clonotype was detected a few times. Just one base apart from a much larger clone, this may be a read error. The rearrangement links TRBV7-8 to TRBJ2-3; 7 bases match TRBD1. CDR1 is SGHVS and CDR2 is FQNEAQ in the germline V gene. The CDR3 spans 15 residues. After removal of 5 bases from V and 1 base from J, the junction contained 6 bases not matched to a gene. In nucleotides, the CDR3 is TGTGCCAGCAGCCCGACGGGACAGTGCACAGATACGCAGTATTTT. Translation: CASSPTGQCTDTQYF.